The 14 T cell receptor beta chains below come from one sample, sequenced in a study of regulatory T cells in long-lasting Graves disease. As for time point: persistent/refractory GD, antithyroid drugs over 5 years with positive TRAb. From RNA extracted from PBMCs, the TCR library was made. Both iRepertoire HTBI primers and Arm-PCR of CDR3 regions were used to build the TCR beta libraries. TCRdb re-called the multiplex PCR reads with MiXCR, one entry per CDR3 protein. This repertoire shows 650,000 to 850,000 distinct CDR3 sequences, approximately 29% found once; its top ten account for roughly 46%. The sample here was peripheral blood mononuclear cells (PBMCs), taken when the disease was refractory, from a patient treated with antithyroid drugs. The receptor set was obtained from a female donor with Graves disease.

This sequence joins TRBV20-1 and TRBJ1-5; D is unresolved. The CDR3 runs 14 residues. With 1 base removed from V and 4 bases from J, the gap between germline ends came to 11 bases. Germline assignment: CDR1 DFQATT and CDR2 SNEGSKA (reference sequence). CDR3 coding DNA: TGCAGTGCTAGAGTCTCTGGTCCAAATCAGCCCCAGCATTTT. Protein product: CSARVSGPNQPQHF.

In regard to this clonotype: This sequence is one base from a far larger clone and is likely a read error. The CDR3 spells CASSVTGREETQYF. The CDR3 DNA reads TGTGCCAGCAGCGTGACAGGGAGGGAAGAGACCCAGTACTTC. The rearrangement uses TRBV7-9 and TRBJ2-5; TRBD1 or TRBD2 may be the D gene (7 bases each). CDR3 length: 14 amino acids. V lost 5 bases to trimming and J lost 3 bases, with 13 bases between them. Germline loops: CDR1 SEHNR, CDR2 FQNEAQ (reference sequence).

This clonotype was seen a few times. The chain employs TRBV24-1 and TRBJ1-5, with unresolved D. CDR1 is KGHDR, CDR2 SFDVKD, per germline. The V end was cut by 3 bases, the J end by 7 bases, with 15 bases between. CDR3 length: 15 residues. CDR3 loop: CATSDKRPPGQPQHF. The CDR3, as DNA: TGTGCCACCAGTGATAAACGACCTCCTGGGCAGCCCCAGCATTTT.

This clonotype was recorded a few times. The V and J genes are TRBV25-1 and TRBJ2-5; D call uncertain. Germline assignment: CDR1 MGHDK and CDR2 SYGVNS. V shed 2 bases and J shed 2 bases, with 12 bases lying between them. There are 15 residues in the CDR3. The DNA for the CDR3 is TGTGCCAGCAGTGAACCCGGAGCGCCACAAGAGACCCAGTACTTC. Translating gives CASSEPGAPQETQYF.

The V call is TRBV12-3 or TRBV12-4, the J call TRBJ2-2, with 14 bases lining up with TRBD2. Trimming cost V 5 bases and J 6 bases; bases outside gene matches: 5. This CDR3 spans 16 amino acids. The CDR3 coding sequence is TGTGCCAGCAGTACGACTAGCGGGAGGGCCCCCGGGGAGCTGTTTTTT. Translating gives CASSTTSGRAPGELFF.

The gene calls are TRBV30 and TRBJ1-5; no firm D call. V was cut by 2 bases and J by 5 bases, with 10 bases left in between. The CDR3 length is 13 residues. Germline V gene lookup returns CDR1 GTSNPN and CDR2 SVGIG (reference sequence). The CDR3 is CAWSLMGDQPQHF. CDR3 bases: TGTGCCTGGAGTCTAATGGGAGATCAGCCCCAGCATTTT.

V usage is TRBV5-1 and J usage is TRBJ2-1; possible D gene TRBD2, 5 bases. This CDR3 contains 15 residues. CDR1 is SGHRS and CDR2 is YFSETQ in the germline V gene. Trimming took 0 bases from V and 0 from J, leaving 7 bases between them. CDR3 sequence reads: CASSLVGGSYNEQFF. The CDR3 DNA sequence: TGCGCCAGCAGCTTGGTAGGAGGCTCCTACAATGAGCAGTTCTTC.

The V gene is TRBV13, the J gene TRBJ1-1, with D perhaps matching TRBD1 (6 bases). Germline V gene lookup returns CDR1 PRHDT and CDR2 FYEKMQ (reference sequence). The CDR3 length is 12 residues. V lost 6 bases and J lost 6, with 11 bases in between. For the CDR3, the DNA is TGTGCCAGCAGAAAGGGGGGACCTGAAGCTTTCTTT. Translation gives CASRKGGPEAFF.

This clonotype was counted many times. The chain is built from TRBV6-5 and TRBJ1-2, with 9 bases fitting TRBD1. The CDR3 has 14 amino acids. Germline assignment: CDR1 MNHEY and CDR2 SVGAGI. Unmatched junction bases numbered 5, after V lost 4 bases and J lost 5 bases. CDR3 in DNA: TGTGCCAGCAGTTCGCTGACAGGGGGGTATGGCTACACCTTC. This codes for CASSSLTGGYGYTF.

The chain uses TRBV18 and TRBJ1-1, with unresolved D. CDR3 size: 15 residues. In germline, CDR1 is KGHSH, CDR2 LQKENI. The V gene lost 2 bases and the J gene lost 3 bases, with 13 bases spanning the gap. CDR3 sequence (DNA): TGTGCCAGCTCACCATGGGGTTCACCCGACACTGAAGCTTTCTTT. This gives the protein CASSPWGSPDTEAFF.

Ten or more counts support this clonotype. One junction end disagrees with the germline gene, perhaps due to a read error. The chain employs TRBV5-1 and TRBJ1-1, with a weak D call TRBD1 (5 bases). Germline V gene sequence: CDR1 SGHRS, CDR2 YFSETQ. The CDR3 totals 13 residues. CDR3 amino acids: CASSLGLNTEAFF. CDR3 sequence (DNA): TGTGCCAGCAGCTTGGGACTGAACACTGAAGCTTTCTTT.

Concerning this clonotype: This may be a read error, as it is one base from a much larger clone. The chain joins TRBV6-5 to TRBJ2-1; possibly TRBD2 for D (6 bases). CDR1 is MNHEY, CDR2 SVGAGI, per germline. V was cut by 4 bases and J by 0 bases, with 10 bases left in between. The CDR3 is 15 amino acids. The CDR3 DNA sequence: TGTGCCAGCAGTTTTACCGGGAGCTCCTACAATGAGCAGTTCTTC. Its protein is CASSFTGSSYNEQFF.

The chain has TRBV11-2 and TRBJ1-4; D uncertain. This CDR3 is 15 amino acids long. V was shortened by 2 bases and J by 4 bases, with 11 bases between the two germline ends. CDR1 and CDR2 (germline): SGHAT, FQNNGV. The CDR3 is CASSLTGSSNEKLFF. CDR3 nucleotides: TGTGCCAGCAGCTTAACGGGAAGCAGTAATGAAAAACTGTTTTTT.

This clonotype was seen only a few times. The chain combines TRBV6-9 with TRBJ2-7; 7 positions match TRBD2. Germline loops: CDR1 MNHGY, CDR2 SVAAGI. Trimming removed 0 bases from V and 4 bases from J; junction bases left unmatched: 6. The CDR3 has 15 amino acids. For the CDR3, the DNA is TGTGCCAGCAGTTATTCCGGAGCGGGAAGGTACGAGCAGTACTTC. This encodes CASSYSGAGRYEQYF.